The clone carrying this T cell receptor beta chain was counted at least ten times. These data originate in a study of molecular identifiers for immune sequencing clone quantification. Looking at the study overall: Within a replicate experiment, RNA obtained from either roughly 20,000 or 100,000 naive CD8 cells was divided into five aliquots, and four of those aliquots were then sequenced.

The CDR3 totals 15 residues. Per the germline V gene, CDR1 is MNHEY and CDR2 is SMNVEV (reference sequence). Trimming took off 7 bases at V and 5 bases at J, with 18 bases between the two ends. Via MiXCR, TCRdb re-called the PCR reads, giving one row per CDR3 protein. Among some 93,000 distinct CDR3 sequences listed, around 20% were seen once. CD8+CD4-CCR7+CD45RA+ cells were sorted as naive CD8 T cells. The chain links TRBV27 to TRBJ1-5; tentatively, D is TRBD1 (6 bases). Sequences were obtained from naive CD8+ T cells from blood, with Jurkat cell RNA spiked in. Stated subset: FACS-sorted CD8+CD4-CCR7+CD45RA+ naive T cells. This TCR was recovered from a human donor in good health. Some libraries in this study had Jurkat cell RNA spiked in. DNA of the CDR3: TGTGCCAGCAAGAAAGAGCAGGGGCTGGATCAGCCCCAGCATTTT. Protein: CASKKEQGLDQPQHF.